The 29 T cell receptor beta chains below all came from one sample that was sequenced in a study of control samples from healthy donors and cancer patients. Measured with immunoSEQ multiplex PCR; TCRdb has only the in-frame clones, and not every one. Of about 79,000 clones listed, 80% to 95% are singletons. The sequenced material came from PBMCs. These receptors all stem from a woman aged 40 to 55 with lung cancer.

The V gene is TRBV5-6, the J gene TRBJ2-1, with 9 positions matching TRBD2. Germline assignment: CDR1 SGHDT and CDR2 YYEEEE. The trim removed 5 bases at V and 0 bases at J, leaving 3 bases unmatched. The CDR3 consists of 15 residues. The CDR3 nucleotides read TGTGCCAGCAGGCGGGGACTAGCCTCCTACAATGAGCAGTTCTTC. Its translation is CASRRGLASYNEQFF.

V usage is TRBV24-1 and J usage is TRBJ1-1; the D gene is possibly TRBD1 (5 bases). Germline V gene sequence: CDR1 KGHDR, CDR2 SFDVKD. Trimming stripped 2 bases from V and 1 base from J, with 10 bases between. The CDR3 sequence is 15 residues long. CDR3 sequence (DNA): TGTGCCACCAGTGATTCGCGGGGGGGGAACACTGAAGCTTTCTTT. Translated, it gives CATSDSRGGNTEAFF.

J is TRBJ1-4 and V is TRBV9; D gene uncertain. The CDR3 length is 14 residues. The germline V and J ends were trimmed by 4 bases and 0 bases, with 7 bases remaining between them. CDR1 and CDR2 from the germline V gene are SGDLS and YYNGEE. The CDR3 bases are TGTGCCAGCAGCAAAACGACAACTAATGAAAAACTGTTTTTT. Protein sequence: CASSKTTTNEKLFF. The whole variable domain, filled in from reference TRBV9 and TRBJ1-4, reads DSGVTQTPKHLITATGQRVTLRCSPRSGDLSVYWYQQSLDQGLQFLIQYYNGEERAKGNILERFSAQQFPDLHSELNLSSLELGDSALYFCASSKTTTNEKLFFGSGTQLSVL.

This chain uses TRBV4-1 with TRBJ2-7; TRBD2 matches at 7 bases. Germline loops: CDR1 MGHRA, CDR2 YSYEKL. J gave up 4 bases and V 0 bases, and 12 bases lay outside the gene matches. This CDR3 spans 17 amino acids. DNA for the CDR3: TGCGCCAGCAGCCAAGATCCGCCAGCGGGGCCACTTTACGAGCAGTACTTC. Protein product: CASSQDPPAGPLYEQYF.

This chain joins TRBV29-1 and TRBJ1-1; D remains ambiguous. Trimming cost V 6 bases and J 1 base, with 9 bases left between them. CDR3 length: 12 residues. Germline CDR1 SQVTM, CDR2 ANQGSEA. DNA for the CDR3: TGCAGCGTAACCGACGGGAACACTGAAGCTTTCTTT. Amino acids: CSVTDGNTEAFF. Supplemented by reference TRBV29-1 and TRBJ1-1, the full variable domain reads SAVISQKPSRDICQRGTSLTIQCQVDSQVTMMFWYRQQPGQSLTLIATANQGSEATYESGFVIDKFPISRPNLTFSTLTVSNMSPEDSSIYLCSVTDGNTEAFFGQGTRLTVV.

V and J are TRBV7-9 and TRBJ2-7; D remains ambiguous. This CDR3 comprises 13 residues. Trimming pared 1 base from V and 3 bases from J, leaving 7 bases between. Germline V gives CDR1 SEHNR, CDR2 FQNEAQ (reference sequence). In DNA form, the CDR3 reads TGTGCCAGCAGCTTAGGGGCCAGCTACGAGCAGTACTTC. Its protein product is CASSLGASYEQYF. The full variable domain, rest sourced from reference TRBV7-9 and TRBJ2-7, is DTGVSQNPRHKITKRGQNVTFRCDPISEHNRLYWYRQTLGQGPEFLTYFQNEAQLEKSRLLSDRFSAERPKGSFSTLEIQRTEQGDSAMYLCASSLGASYEQYFGPGTRLTVT.

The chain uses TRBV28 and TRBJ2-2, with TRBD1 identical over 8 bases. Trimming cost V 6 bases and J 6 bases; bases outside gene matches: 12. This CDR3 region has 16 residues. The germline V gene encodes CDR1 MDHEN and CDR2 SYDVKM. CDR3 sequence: CASSTPGQAPPGELFF. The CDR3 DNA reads TGTGCCAGCAGCACTCCGGGACAGGCTCCCCCCGGGGAGCTGTTTTTT.

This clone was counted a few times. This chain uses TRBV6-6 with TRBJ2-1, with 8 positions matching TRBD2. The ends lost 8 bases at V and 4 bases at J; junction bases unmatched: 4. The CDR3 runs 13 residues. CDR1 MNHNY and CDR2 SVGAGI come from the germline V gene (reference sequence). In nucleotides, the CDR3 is TGTGCCAGCGAGCGGGGGAGGTACAATGAGCAGTTCTTC. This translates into CASERGRYNEQFF.

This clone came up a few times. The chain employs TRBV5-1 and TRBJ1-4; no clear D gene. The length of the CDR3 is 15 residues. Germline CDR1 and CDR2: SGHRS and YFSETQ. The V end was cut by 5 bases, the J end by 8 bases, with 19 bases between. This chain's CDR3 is CASSQTVTSGEKLFF. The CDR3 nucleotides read TGCGCCAGCAGTCAAACTGTTACCTCGGGGGAAAAACTGTTTTTT.

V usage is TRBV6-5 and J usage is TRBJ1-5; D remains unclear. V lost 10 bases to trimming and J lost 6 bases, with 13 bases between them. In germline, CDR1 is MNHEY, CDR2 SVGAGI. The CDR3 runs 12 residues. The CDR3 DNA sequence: TGTGCCATCTCAGAGGGCGGTCAGCCCCAGCATTTT. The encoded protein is CAISEGGQPQHF.

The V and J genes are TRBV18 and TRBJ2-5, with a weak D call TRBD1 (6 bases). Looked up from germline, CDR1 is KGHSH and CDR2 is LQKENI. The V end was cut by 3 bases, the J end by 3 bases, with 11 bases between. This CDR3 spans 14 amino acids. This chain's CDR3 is CASSPESGEETQYF. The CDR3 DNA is TGTGCCAGCTCACCCGAGTCAGGGGAAGAGACCCAGTACTTC. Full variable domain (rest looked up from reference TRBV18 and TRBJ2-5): NAGVMQNPRHLVRRRGQEARLRCSPMKGHSHVYWYRQLPEEGLKFMVYLQKENIIDESGMPKERFSAEFPKEGPSILRIQQVVRGDSAAYFCASSPESGEETQYFGPGTRLLVL.

The CDR3 sequence is CASGSNNEQFF. CDR3 DNA: TGTGCCAGCGGGTCAAACAATGAGCAGTTCTTC. This chain joins TRBV12-3 or TRBV12-4 and TRBJ2-1; D is unclear. V lost 8 bases and J 5 bases, leaving 7 bases between the germline ends. The CDR3 has 11 amino acids.

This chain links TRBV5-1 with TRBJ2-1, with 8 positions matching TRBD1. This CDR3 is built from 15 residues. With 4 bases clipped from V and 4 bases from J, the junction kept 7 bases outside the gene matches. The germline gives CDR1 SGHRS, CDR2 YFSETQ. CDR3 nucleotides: TGCGCCAGCAGCCTCGGACAGGGACAGTACAATGAGCAGTTCTTC. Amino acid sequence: CASSLGQGQYNEQFF.

The CDR3 DNA is TGCGCCAGCAGCCAAGATACCACTGAAGCTTTCTTT. Its protein is CASSQDTTEAFF. The V gene is TRBV4-1, the J gene TRBJ1-1; D unresolved. The CDR3 totals 12 residues. With 0 bases removed from V and 4 bases from J, the gap between germline ends came to 3 bases. Germline lookup yields CDR1 MGHRA and CDR2 YSYEKL.

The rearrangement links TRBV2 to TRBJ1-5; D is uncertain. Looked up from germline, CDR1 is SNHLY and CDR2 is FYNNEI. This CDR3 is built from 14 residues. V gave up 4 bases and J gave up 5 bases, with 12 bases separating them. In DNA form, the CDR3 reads TGTGCCAGCAGTGGGGCGACGGGAGATCAGCCCCAGCATTTT. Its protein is CASSGATGDQPQHF.

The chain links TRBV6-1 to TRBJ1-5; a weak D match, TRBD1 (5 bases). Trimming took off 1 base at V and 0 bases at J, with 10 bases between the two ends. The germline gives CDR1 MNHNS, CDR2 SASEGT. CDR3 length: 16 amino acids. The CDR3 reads CASSEVLQDSNQPQHF. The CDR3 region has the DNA TGTGCCAGCAGTGAAGTTTTACAGGATAGCAATCAGCCCCAGCATTTT.

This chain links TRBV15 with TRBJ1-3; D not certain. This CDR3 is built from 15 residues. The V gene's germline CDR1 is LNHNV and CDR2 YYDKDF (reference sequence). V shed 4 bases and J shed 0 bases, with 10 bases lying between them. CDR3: CATSIPGNSGNTIYF. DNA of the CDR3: TGTGCCACCAGCATCCCGGGCAACTCTGGAAACACCATATATTTT.

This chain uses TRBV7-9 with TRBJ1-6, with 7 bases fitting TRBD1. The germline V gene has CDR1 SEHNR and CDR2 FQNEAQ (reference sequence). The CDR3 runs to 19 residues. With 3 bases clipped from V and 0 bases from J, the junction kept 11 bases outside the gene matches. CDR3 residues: CASSFTGQTSSSYNSPLHF. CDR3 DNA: TGTGCCAGCAGCTTCACGGGACAGACTTCCAGCTCCTATAATTCACCCCTCCACTTT.

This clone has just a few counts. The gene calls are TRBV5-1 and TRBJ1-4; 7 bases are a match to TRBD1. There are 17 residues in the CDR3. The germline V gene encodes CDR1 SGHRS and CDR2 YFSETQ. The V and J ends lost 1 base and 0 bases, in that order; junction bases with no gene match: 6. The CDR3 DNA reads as TGCGCCAGCAGCTTGCGGGGACAGCCGTCAACTAATGAAAAACTGTTTTTT. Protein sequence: CASSLRGQPSTNEKLFF.

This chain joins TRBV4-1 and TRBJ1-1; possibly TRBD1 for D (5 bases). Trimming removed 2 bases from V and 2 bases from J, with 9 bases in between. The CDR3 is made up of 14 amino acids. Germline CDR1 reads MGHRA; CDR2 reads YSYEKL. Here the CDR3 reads CASSQRGTNTEAFF. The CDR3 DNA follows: TGCGCCAGCAGCCAAAGGGGAACTAACACTGAAGCTTTCTTT.

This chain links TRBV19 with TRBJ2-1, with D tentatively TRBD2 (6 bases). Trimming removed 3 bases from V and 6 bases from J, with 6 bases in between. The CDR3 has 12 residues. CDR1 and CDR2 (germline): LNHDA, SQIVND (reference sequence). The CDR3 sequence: CASSMGGNEQFF. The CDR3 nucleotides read TGTGCCAGTAGTATGGGAGGCAATGAGCAGTTCTTC.

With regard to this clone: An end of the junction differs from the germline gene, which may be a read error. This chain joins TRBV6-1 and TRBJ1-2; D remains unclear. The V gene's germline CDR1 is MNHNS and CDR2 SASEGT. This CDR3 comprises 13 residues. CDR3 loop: CASREVDINGYTF. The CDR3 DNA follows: TGTGCCAGCAGGGAAGTCGACATTAATGGCTACACCTTC.

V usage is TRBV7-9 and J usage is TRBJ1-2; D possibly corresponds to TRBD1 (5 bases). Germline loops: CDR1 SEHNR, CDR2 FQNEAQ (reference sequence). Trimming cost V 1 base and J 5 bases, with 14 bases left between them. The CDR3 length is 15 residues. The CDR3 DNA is TGTGCCAGCAGCTTAGGACAGCCTGGAGTATATGGCTACACCTTC. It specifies CASSLGQPGVYGYTF.

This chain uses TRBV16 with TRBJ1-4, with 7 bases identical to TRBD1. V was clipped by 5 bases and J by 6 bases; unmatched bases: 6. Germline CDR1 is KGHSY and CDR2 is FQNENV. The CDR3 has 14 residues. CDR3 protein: CASSGKGGYEKLFF. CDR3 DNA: TGTGCCAGCAGCGGGAAAGGGGGCTATGAAAAACTGTTTTTT. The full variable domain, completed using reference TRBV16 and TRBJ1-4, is GEEVAQTPKHLVRGEGQKAKLYCAPIKGHSYVFWYQQVLKNEFKFLISFQNENVFDETGMPKERFSAKCLPNSPCSLEIQATKLEDSAVYFCASSGKGGYEKLFFGSGTQLSVL.

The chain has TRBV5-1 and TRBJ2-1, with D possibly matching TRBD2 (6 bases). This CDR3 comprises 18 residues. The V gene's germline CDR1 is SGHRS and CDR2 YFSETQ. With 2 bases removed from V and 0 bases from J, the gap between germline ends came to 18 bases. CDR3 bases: TGCGCCAGCAGCTTCCGGATGATAGCGGTCGGCTCCTACAATGAGCAGTTCTTC. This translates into CASSFRMIAVGSYNEQFF.

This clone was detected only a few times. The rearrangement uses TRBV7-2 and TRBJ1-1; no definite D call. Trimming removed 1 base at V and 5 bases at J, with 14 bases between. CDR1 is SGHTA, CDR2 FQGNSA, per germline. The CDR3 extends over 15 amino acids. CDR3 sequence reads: CASSLGPVAGTEAFF. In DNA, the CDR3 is TGTGCCAGCAGCTTAGGACCTGTTGCTGGGACTGAAGCTTTCTTT.

The CDR3 nucleotides are TGTGCCAGCAGCCAAGAGGGTGGCTACACCTTC. Translating it yields CASSQEGGYTF. The genes are TRBV4-2 and TRBJ1-2; D not resolved. Looked up from germline, CDR1 is LGHNA and CDR2 is YNFKEQ. The CDR3 has 11 amino acids. Trimming left V 0 bases short and J 7 bases short, with 3 bases between.

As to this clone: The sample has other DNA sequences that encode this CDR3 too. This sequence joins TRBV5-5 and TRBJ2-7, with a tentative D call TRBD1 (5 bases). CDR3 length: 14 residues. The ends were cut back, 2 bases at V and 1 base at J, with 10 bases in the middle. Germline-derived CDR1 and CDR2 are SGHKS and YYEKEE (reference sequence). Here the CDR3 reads CASSFGQGSYEQYF. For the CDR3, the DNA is TGTGCCAGCAGCTTCGGGCAGGGTTCCTACGAGCAGTACTTC. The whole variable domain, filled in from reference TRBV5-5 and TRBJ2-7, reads DAGVTQSPTHLIKTRGQQVTLRCSPISGHKSVSWYQQVLGQGPQFIFQYYEKEERGRGNFPDRFSARQFPNYSSELNVNALLLGDSALYLCASSFGQGSYEQYFGPGTRLTVT.

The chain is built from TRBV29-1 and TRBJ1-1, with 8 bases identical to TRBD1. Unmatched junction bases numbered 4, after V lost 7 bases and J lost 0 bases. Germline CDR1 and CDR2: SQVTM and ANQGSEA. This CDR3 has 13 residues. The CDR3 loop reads CSGRTGMNTEAFF. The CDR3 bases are TGCAGCGGCAGGACAGGGATGAACACTGAAGCTTTCTTT.